This TCR beta chain was sequenced in a study of blood T cell repertoires in COVID-19 (dated by TCRdb to 2020 to 2021). Context from the whole study: Samples from collaborators originated in the United States, Italy and Spain and spanned both the acute and convalescent phases of COVID-19. Sample metadata almost always included a de-identified subject ID, COVID-19 status, age in years and sex. The samples were drawn from two sources: the first 160 participants of the ongoing ImmuneRACE study, and some 1,300 subjects contributed by 6 global collaborators. The material from the prospective study consisted of cDNA or gDNA derived from T cells, B-cell-depleted T cells, or PBMCs. Subjects who had been exposed to COVID-19, were actively infected with it, or had recovered from it provided the deeply sampled blood TCRbeta repertoires that made up the dataset. HLA class I and class II types, where available, came from metadata supplied by the sample provider rather than from assay-based typing. The repertoires were made available in a free public database intended to serve as a resource for research on the immune response to SARS-CoV-2.

The immunoSEQ Assay, a bias-controlled multiplex PCR, was used to amplify TCRbeta CDR3 regions from genomic DNA. Per the source publication's procedure: The number of nucleated cells in each sample was estimated from the amplification of reference gene primers within the assay. Sequence reads were collapsed and filtered to measure the absolute abundance of every unique TCRbeta CDR3 rearrangement. Productive Simpson clonality was computed per sample as the square root of Simpson's diversity index over productive rearrangements. In TCRdb, the immuneACCESS table is reduced to in-frame sequences with V and J assigned. These tables do not hold every clone; where another copy was compared, an unresolved V gene accounts for under half, and the others remain unexplained. V, J and clone size are taken as reported in that table, and D and trimming were inferred from the DNA itself. A total of roughly 250,000 clones appear in this sample, about 90% of them only once. Of the sample, roughly 0.8% falls within the top ten clones.

One collaborating source in Seattle enrolled patients during active infection and followed them longitudinally through the course of disease. Whole blood was collected in K2EDTA tubes by collaborating institutions according to the institutions' own protocols. Collaborator samples were shipped for TCRbeta analysis as frozen whole blood, isolated PBMCs, or DNA extracted from either sample type. Points on this clone: Its antigen is not yet known. No qualities accompany the bases; no much larger clone lies one base away.

Results and caveats for the whole study, not just this receptor: The quantity of clinical and demographic metadata differed by source and by participant and was supplied without curation.

Sequenced: peripheral blood. This receptor was obtained from a man aged 30 to 45 with COVID-19, enrolled during active disease.

The bases read TGTGCCAGCAGCTTTGAGAATTCACCCCTCCACTTT. It encodes CASSFENSPLHF. The chain joins TRBV5-6 to TRBJ1-6; the D gene is unclear. V sheds 2 bases and J sheds 7 bases, leaving 4 bases between their ends. The germline V gene supplies CDR1 SGHDT and CDR2 YYEEEE. Reading from cysteine to phenylalanine, the CDR3 counts 12 amino acids. Of all the DNA, just the CDR3 is kept, 36 bases in frame from base 1.